Described below is a single T cell receptor (beta chain) sequence and its context. The sample originates from a study of blood T cell repertoires in COVID-19. Per the study methods: Amplifying reference gene primers gave estimates of nucleated cell counts. Some clones are missing from TCRdb's copy, which holds only in-frame ones; the method was immunoSEQ multiplex PCR. Clone size and V and J calls were adopted from that table, with D and trimming inferred from the DNA. The table includes roughly 70,000 clones, around 90% detected once. The TCR sequence derives from a woman aged 55-75 years with active COVID-19. The specimen was peripheral blood.

CDR3 nucleotide sequence: TGTGCCAGCAGTTCTTCCGGGACACTCTACACAGATACGCAGTATTTT. It translates to CASSSSGTLYTDTQYF. This chain connects TRBV6-5 to TRBJ2-3; tentative D call: TRBD1 (6 bases). The germline V and J ends were trimmed by 4 bases and 2 bases, with 16 bases remaining between them. This CDR3 spans 16 amino acids. Germline CDR1 reads MNHEY; CDR2 reads SVGAGI.